The clone carrying this T cell receptor beta chain was picked up a small number of times. Antigen specificity is unknown. This sequence may be a read error, since a much larger clone differs from it by one base. Uncontrolled infections, other autoimmune diseases, pregnancy or lactation led to exclusion of patients. These data belong to a study of T cells in Graves' hyperthyroidism and ophthalmopathy. In the study overall: Once the initial diagnosis was made, peripheral blood was obtained before any treatment. Overall study results and limits: Ophthalmopathy stood apart from stable hyperthyroidism in a 13 V-J model. Ophthalmopathy got predicted by the model a median roughly 6.4 months before its onset.

Germline CDR1 and CDR2: SGHAT and FQNNGV. CDR3 length: 12 amino acids. Trimming removed 4 bases at V and 12 bases at J, with 13 bases between. Amplification targeted TCR beta CDR3 regions from RNA transcripts. The HTBI set primed first-round TCR CDR3 RT-PCR. Using its own MiXCR run on the multiplex PCR reads, TCRdb lists one record per CDR3 protein. The table shows some 460,000 distinct CDR3 sequences, with approximately 14% occurring only once. Specimen: blood. The source is a woman aged 18-29 years with Graves' hyperthyroidism. V is TRBV11-2 and J is TRBJ2-1; D might be TRBD2 (5 bases). The CDR3 region has the DNA TGTGCCAGCAGCTCTAGCCTTTTTACGCAGTTCTTC. Translation gives CASSSSLFTQFF.